A selection of T cell receptor beta chains follows, all from one sample in a study of T cells in Graves' hyperthyroidism and ophthalmopathy. TCRdb used MiXCR to reprocess the multiplex PCR reads, holding one entry per CDR3 protein. The sample holds about 600,000 distinct CDR3 sequences, more than 12% seen once. The sample taken for sequencing was blood. These receptors were taken from a woman aged 45-60 years with Graves' ophthalmopathy. Each CDR3 is given with its conserved first and last residue. Fields, in order: D gene, J gene, clone size, V gene, CDR3 DNA, CDR3 protein. The D gene is left open where the match is weak. Part of the rows lack a size; the others show once, few, many or a class for expanded clones.

>.|TRBJ2-7|many|TRBV3-1
TGTGCCAGCAGTCCTCCTGCTAGCAGAACCTACGAGCAGTACTTC
CASSPPASRTYEQYF
>TRBD1|TRBJ1-1|many|TRBV7-3
TGTGCCAGCAGCTTAACCGGAGACAGGGGTACTGAAGCTTTCTTT
CASSLTGDRGTEAFF
>TRBD2|TRBJ2-7|many|TRBV9
TGTGCCAGCAGTTTAGCGGGAGTGAGAGAGCAGTACTTC
CASSLAGVREQYF
>.|TRBJ2-7|many|TRBV7-9
TGTGCCAGCAGCCCGAACCCCGGGACCGATACCTACGAGCAGTACTTC
CASSPNPGTDTYEQYF
>TRBD1|TRBJ2-1|many|TRBV29-1
TGCAGCGGGAGGGACAGGGGGTTGTTCAATGAGCAGTTCTTC
CSGRDRGLFNEQFF
>.|TRBJ2-7|.|TRBV6-2/TRBV6-3
TGTGCCAGCAGGATACCCTACCGGCGGGACGAGCAGTACTTC
CASRIPYRRDEQYF
>.|TRBJ2-5|many|TRBV11-2
TGTGCCAGCAGCTTAGATCGGCAGGCTCAGACCCAGTACTTC
CASSLDRQAQTQYF
>.|TRBJ1-5|.|TRBV6-5
TGTGCCAGCAGTTACTCGATTTATAGCAATCAGCCCCAGCATTTT
CASSYSIYSNQPQHF
>.|TRBJ1-1|many|TRBV7-9
TGTGCCAGCAGCTTATGGGTTAGGAAAACGAACACTGAAGCTTTCTTT
CASSLWVRKTNTEAFF
>.|TRBJ2-7|.|TRBV19
TGTGCCAGTAGTGAGGGGCTCCCGGCTAGAGGCTCCTACGAGCAGTACTTC
CASSEGLPARGSYEQYF
>.|TRBJ1-2|many|TRBV15
TGTGCCACCAGCAGACCCCAGGGAGGTGATGGCTACACCTTC
CATSRPQGGDGYTF
>.|TRBJ1-4|many|TRBV11-2
TGTGCCAGCAGCCCAATTGGTAATGAAAAACTGTTTTTT
CASSPIGNEKLFF
>.|TRBJ2-4|many|TRBV12-3/TRBV12-4
TGTGCCAGCAGTCCCTCGGTAGCCAAAAACATTCAGTACTTC
CASSPSVAKNIQYF
>.|TRBJ2-7|many|TRBV7-3
TGTGCCAGCAGCCCGCCGGGCAGGAGCGAGCAGTACTTC
CASSPPGRSEQYF
>TRBD1|TRBJ2-7|few|TRBV6-1
TGTGCCAGCAGTGACCGACAGGGTTCTTACGAGCAGTACTTC
CASSDRQGSYEQYF
>TRBD1|TRBJ2-5|.|TRBV5-6
TGTGCCAGCAGAAACAGGGGGCGGGGAGAGACCCAGTACTTC
CASRNRGRGETQYF
>TRBD2|TRBJ2-6|.|TRBV18
TGTGCCAGCTCACTGGGGACTAGCGGTCTGAGGGCCAACGTCCTGACTTTC
CASSLGTSGLRANVLTF
>TRBD1|TRBJ1-2|few|TRBV5-6
TGTGCCAGCAGACGCGCTGGGACAGGGGATCATGGCTACACCTTC
CASRRAGTGDHGYTF